The 12 T cell receptor beta chains listed next were all sequenced from one sample in a study of T-cell reconstitution after alpha-beta-depleted transplantation in children. Unique molecular identifiers tagged the TCRbeta library. TCRdb fed the PCR reads into MiXCR, producing one record per CDR3 protein. The sample has about 290,000 distinct CDR3 sequences; about 9.5% are singletons. Sequencing was performed on PBMCs, taken before TCRalphabeta/CD19-depleted stem cell transplant. The receptors here all came from a boy younger than two with acute myeloid leukemia, due to receive a stem cell transplant.

This clonotype was observed a handful of times. This sequence joins TRBV7-2 and TRBJ2-3; D may be TRBD2 (5 bases). The CDR3 is made up of 13 amino acids. The germline gives CDR1 SGHTA, CDR2 FQGNSA. Trimming took off 7 bases at V and 2 bases at J, with 10 bases between the two ends. CDR3 region: CASTQRLTDTQYF. CDR3 in DNA: TGTGCCAGCACCCAGCGGCTCACAGATACGCAGTATTTT. Together with reference TRBV7-2 and TRBJ2-3, the CDR3 gives the full variable domain: GAGVSQSPSNKVTEKGKDVELRCDPISGHTALYWYRQSLGQGLEFLIYFQGNSAPDKSGLPSDRFSAERTGGSVSTLTIQRTQQEDSAVYLCASTQRLTDTQYFGPGTRLTVL.

There are many counts of this clonotype. The rearrangement uses TRBV28 and TRBJ1-2, with TRBD1 matching 7 bases. This CDR3 has 15 residues. CDR1 MDHEN and CDR2 SYDVKM come from the germline V gene. V was pared by 5 bases and J by 4 bases, with 10 bases of the junction left unmatched. CDR3 DNA sequence: TGTGCCAGCAGTCCACCCCCACAGGGGAGCTATGGCTACACCTTC. This translates into CASSPPPQGSYGYTF.

The rearrangement links TRBV20-1 to TRBJ2-1; 7 nucleotides line up with TRBD1. This CDR3 region has 14 residues. The germline V gene encodes CDR1 DFQATT and CDR2 SNEGSKA (reference sequence). V was pared by 1 base and J by 2 bases, with 2 bases of the junction left unmatched. CDR3 loop: CSARGQGAYNEQFF. CDR3 coding DNA: TGCAGTGCTAGAGGGCAGGGGGCCTACAATGAGCAGTTCTTC.

This clonotype has only a few counts. V gene TRBV19 combines with J gene TRBJ1-5; D gene uncertain. The CDR3 consists of 13 residues. Germline CDR1 reads LNHDA; CDR2 reads SQIVND (reference sequence). The V end was cut by 1 base, the J end by 7 bases, with 8 bases between. The CDR3 coding sequence is TGTGCCAGTAGTATAGCCCCGCGGCAGCCCCAGCATTTT. Protein product: CASSIAPRQPQHF.

This clonotype was detected ten times or more. V gene TRBV27 combines with J gene TRBJ2-1, with D possibly matching TRBD1 (5 bases). Trimming removed 4 bases at V and 0 bases at J, with 13 bases between. CDR1 and CDR2 (germline): MNHEY, SMNVEV (reference sequence). The length of the CDR3 is 16 residues. In DNA form, the CDR3 reads TGTGCCAGCAGTTCCCGACTGGGGCGCTCCTACAATGAGCAGTTCTTC. Amino acid sequence: CASSSRLGRSYNEQFF.

This clonotype was picked up many times. The rearrangement uses TRBV12-3 or TRBV12-4 and TRBJ2-5; 9 nucleotides agree with TRBD2. The CDR3 covers 16 residues. The V segment lost 6 bases and the J segment 2 bases; nucleotides outside the gene matches: 10. For the CDR3, the DNA is TGTGCCAGCAGCAACCTATTAGCGGGAGCTCAAGAGACCCAGTACTTC. Translated: CASSNLLAGAQETQYF.

In regard to this clonotype: This may stem from a read error, because a much larger clone lies one nucleotide away. The gene calls are TRBV28 and TRBJ1-3, with D possibly matching TRBD1 (6 bases). Trimming removed 6 bases at V and 2 bases at J, with 17 bases between. This CDR3 comprises 16 residues. CDR1 and CDR2 (germline): MDHEN, SYDVKM. DNA for the CDR3: TGTGCCAGCAGGTTTACGGGAGAGGGGGCTGGAAACACCATATATTTT. Residues: CASRFTGEGAGNTIYF.

This clonotype has a handful of counts. The V gene is TRBV29-1, the J gene TRBJ2-7; 9 nucleotides align to TRBD1. Germline V CDR1 and CDR2: SQVTM, ANQGSEA. The CDR3 is made up of 13 amino acids. Germline trimming cut 5 bases from V and 2 bases from J; bases unmatched to any gene: 4. The CDR3 reads CSVPGTGPYEQYF. CDR3 DNA sequence: TGCAGCGTTCCCGGGACAGGGCCCTACGAGCAGTACTTC.

This clonotype has at least ten counts. The J gene is TRBJ2-3, the V gene TRBV7-2, with a tentative D call TRBD2 (7 bases). This CDR3 spans 15 amino acids. Germline V gene lookup returns CDR1 SGHTA and CDR2 FQGNSA. V was clipped by 4 bases and J by 4 bases, with 15 bases between them. The CDR3 sequence is CASSSTGGVADTQYF. CDR3 nucleotides: TGTGCCAGCAGCTCGACGGGGGGCGTTGCAGATACGCAGTATTTT.

This clonotype has only a few counts. The CDR3 nucleotides are TGTGCCAGCAGCCCGTATTTTTTCTGGTGGGGGACAGGGAAGAAGGCCTATGGCTACACCTTC. Translated: CASSPYFFWWGTGKKAYGYTF. The V and J genes are TRBV21-1 and TRBJ1-2; TRBD1, as called in the table, went unchecked against the DNA. TRBV21-1 is a pseudogene locus. The CDR3 has 21 amino acids.

The table lists this clonotype with many counts. The chain couples TRBV20-1 to TRBJ2-7; 8 bases line up with TRBD2. The CDR3 has 14 amino acids. The germline CDR1 and CDR2 sequences are DFQATT and SNEGSKA (reference sequence). The junction had 4 bases not matched to a gene; V was cut back by 3 bases and J by 0 bases. CDR3 protein: CSASFSGVSYEQYF. The CDR3 DNA reads TGCAGTGCTAGTTTTAGCGGGGTCTCCTACGAGCAGTACTTC.

This clonotype has a count of ten or more. The V gene is TRBV29-1, the J gene TRBJ2-3; TRBD2 matches at 10 bases. With 7 bases clipped from V and 1 base from J, the junction kept 8 bases outside the gene matches. The CDR3 contains 15 residues. CDR1 and CDR2 (germline): SQVTM, ANQGSEA. The CDR3 loop is CSAGLAGAGTDTQYF. In nucleotides, the CDR3 is TGCAGCGCAGGGCTAGCGGGGGCTGGCACAGATACGCAGTATTTT.